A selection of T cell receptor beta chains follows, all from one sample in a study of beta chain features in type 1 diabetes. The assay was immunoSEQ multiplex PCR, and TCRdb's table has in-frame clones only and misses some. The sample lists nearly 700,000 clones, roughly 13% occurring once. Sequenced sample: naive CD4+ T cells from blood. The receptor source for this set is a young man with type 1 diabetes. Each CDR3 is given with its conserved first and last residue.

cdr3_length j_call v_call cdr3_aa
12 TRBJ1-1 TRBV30 CAWSVRVSEAFF
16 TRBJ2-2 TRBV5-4 CASSADSSGATGELFF
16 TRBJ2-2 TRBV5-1 CASSLGTGMPTGELFF
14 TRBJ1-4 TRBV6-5 CASSYTGFNEKLFF
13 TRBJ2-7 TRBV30 CAWSDRLAREQYF
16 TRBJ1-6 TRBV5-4 CASSLESFGDNSPLHF
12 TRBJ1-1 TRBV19 CASSIAGVEAFF
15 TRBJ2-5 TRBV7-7 CASSYGTSGVETQYF
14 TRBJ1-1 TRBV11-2 CASSLSGVNTEAFF
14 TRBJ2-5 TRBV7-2 CASSPGPSQETQYF
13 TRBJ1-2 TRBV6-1 CASTGQYNYGYTF
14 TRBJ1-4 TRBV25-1 CASTHPESDEKLFF
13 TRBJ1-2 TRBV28 CASSSQTLTGYTF
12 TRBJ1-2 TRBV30 CAFSGNLYGYTF
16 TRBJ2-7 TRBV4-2 CASSHATGQGAEEQYF
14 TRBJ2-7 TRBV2 CASGGRTGGNEQYF
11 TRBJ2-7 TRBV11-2 CASSPFGPPDF
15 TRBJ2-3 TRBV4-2 CASSQDGLASDTQYF
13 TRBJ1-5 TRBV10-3 CAIAAGSHQPQHF
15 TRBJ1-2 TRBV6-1 CASSESSIGDYGYTF
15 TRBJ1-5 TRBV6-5 CASSPGYYSNQPQHF
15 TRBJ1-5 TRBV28 CASSLRQGSNQPQHF
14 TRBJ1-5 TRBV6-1 CASRTPQGPQPQHF
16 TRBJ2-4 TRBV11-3 CASSLDPGIAKNIQYF
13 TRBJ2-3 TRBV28 CASSETGDYTQYF
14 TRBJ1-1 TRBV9 CASSVTTGVHEAFF
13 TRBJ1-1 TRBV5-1 CASSVGVNTEAFF
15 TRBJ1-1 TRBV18 CASSPREQANTEAFF
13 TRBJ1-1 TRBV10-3 CAVRTGGGTEAFF
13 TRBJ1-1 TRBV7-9 CASSPIIDTEAFF
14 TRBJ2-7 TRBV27 CASSIYREAYEQYF
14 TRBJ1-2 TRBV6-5 CASSLQRDSGWNTF
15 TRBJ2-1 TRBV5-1 CASSPTGEYYNEQFF
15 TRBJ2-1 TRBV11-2 CASSSSGGTHNEQFF
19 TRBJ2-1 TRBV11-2 CASSRSGTGGRGYTIEQFF
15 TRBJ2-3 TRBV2 CASSRLAGGPDTQYF
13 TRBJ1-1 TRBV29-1 CSVDNGRNTEAFF
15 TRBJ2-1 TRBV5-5 CASSLVGSKRNEQFF
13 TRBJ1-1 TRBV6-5 CASSYTGNTEAFF
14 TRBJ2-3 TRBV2 CASRVDGGRDTQYF
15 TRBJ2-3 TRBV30 CAWTRGASSTDTQYF
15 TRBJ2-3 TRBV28 CASSLQVPSTDTQYF
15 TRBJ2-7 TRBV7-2 CASRPWDSEAYEQYF